One sample yielded the 29 T cell receptor beta chains listed below, sequenced in a study of T cell repertoires in cytomegalovirus infection. The antigens these receptors bind are not known. TCRdb fed the reads into MiXCR, producing one record per CDR3 protein. Altogether hundreds of thousands of distinct CDR3 sequences are present, around a third being singletons, with the ten largest covering roughly 18%. The material was cultured PBMCs, obtained from culture after CMV antigen stimulation. These receptors were obtained from a human donor in good health (CMV status not recorded). Some clones in this sample may be carry-over from other donors' samples.

The table lists this clonotype with a few counts. The V gene is TRBV20-1, the J gene TRBJ1-1; maybe TRBD1 (6 bases). Trimming left V 7 bases short and J 0 bases short, with 15 bases between. The CDR3 spans 14 residues. From germline, CDR1 is DFQATT and CDR2 SNEGSKA (reference sequence). CDR3 region: CSVLRGNMNTEAFF. Written as DNA, the CDR3 is TGCAGTGTACTCAGGGGAAACATGAACACTGAAGCTTTCTTT.

This chain links TRBV19 with TRBJ1-2; 7 nucleotides line up with TRBD1. Trimming cost V 1 base and J 6 bases; bases outside gene matches: 5. CDR3 size: 14 residues. Germline V CDR1 and CDR2: LNHDA, SQIVND (reference sequence). In DNA form, the CDR3 reads TGTGCCAGTAGTATAGTGCGACAGGGTAATGGCTACACCTTC. Translating gives CASSIVRQGNGYTF.

This clonotype was observed a few times. The V and J genes are TRBV12-3 or TRBV12-4 and TRBJ1-5; D is uncertain. V shed 2 bases and J shed 7 bases, with 9 bases lying between them. This CDR3 has 13 residues. For the CDR3, the DNA is TGTGCCAGCAGTTTATTGCCATGGCAGCCCCAGCATTTT. Amino acids: CASSLLPWQPQHF.

This CDR3 reads CSARLASYEQYF. The CDR3 DNA reads as TGCAGTGCTAGACTAGCATCCTACGAGCAGTACTTC. The chain is built from TRBV20-1 and TRBJ2-7; D is possibly TRBD2 (5 bases). With 2 bases removed from V and 1 base from J, the gap between germline ends came to 6 bases. Germline values: CDR1 DFQATT, CDR2 SNEGSKA (reference sequence). The CDR3 extends over 12 amino acids.

This clonotype was seen a handful of times. The CDR3 DNA follows: TGTGCCAGCAGCTCCGACTCCAAAGGGACCCAGTACTTC. Encoded protein: CASSSDSKGTQYF. This chain joins TRBV7-8 and TRBJ2-5; D uncertain. Germline CDR1 SGHVS, CDR2 FQNEAQ. This CDR3 comprises 13 residues. Trimming cost V 4 bases and J 7 bases, with 13 bases left between them.

The chain carries TRBV5-1 and TRBJ2-7; no clear D. This CDR3 contains 15 residues. Germline-derived CDR1 and CDR2 are SGHRS and YFSETQ. The V and J ends lost 4 bases and 0 bases respectively, with 14 bases between them. The CDR3 spells CASSPRGLDSYEQYF. The CDR3 DNA follows: TGCGCCAGCAGCCCGCGTGGGCTAGACTCCTACGAGCAGTACTTC.

Many counts were recorded for this clonotype. This rearrangement joins TRBV7-2 to TRBJ1-3, with D tentatively TRBD1 (5 bases). The V gene lost 8 bases and the J gene lost 0 bases, with 11 bases spanning the gap. Per the germline V gene, CDR1 is SGHTA and CDR2 is FQGNSA. The CDR3 has 14 amino acids. The CDR3: CASGSRDSGNTIYF. The CDR3 nucleotides read TGTGCCAGCGGGTCCAGGGACTCTGGAAACACCATATATTTT.

In this sample, this clonotype turned up a few times. This chain joins TRBV12-3 or TRBV12-4 and TRBJ1-2; weak D call: TRBD1 (6 bases). The CDR3 totals 15 residues. V dropped 4 bases and J dropped 1 base, with 13 bases sitting between them. For the CDR3, the DNA is TGTGCCAGCAGTTCACAGACAGGACTTAACTATGGCTACACCTTC. This sequence encodes CASSSQTGLNYGYTF.

In this sample, this clonotype turned up a few times. This chain uses TRBV6-6 with TRBJ1-5; TRBD1 aligns across 8 bases. Germline V gene data show CDR1 as MNHNY and CDR2 as SVGAGI (reference sequence). J lost 0 bases, V lost 6 bases, and 13 bases had no gene match. The CDR3 contains 18 residues. The CDR3: CASSLSRDRRNSNQPQHF. The CDR3 DNA follows: TGTGCCAGCAGCCTCTCCCGGGACAGGCGCAATAGCAATCAGCCCCAGCATTTT.

The chain combines TRBV4-1 with TRBJ2-1; TRBD1 agrees at 11 bases. Germline CDR1 MGHRA, CDR2 YSYEKL. This CDR3 spans 15 amino acids. Losses at the gene ends were 6 bases for V and 6 bases for J; bases not matched to a gene: 7. This chain's CDR3 is CASSPGQGVFNEQFF. The CDR3 DNA is TGCGCCAGCAGTCCGGGACAGGGGGTTTTCAATGAGCAGTTCTTC.

Written as DNA, the CDR3 is TGTGCCAGCAGCCCAACCAGGAATACAGGGGACAACACTGAAGCTTTCTTT. Encoded protein: CASSPTRNTGDNTEAFF. V usage is TRBV6-2 or TRBV6-3 and J usage is TRBJ1-1; 7 bases map to TRBD1. This CDR3 comprises 17 residues. Unmatched junction bases numbered 15, after V lost 6 bases and J lost 2 bases. CDR1 is MNHEY and CDR2 is SVGEGT in the germline V gene.

The chain carries TRBV12-3 or TRBV12-4 and TRBJ2-3, with 7 bases aligning to TRBD2. V lost 7 bases and J lost 7; bases outside the gene matches: 11. The CDR3 is 14 amino acids. CDR3 DNA sequence: TGTGCCAGCACCCGAAGGGAGGGCCGCCATACGCAGTATTTT. Protein sequence: CASTRREGRHTQYF.

This clonotype has a single count. This chain joins TRBV20-1 and TRBJ2-5, with 9 bases aligning to TRBD2. The CDR3 length is 13 residues. V gave up 7 bases and J gave up 4 bases; unmatched junction bases: 7. Germline CDR1 is DFQATT and CDR2 is SNEGSKA (reference sequence). CDR3 in DNA: TGCAGTGTCGATAGCGGGAGAAGAGAGACCCAGTACTTC. Amino acids: CSVDSGRRETQYF.

In this sample, this clonotype turned up a few times. The chain is built from TRBV6-2 or TRBV6-3 and TRBJ2-5; 9 bases agree with TRBD1. The CDR3 is 18 amino acids. The germline gives CDR1 MNHEY, CDR2 SVGEGT. Trimming cost V 6 bases and J 2 bases; bases outside gene matches: 16. This chain's CDR3 is CASSRSPTRDREQETQYF. In DNA form, the CDR3 reads TGTGCCAGCAGCCGATCGCCAACCCGGGACAGGGAACAAGAGACCCAGTACTTC.

This clonotype has just one count. The rearrangement uses TRBV7-9 and TRBJ2-3; TRBD2 agrees at 8 bases. Germline lookup yields CDR1 SEHNR and CDR2 FQNEAQ (reference sequence). This CDR3 has 18 residues. The V and J ends lost 0 bases and 1 base, in that order; junction bases with no gene match: 9. CDR3 loop: CASSLASGDRVGTDTQYF. The CDR3, as DNA: TGTGCCAGCAGCTTAGCTAGCGGGGATCGTGTTGGCACAGATACGCAGTATTTT.

The chain carries TRBV7-8 and TRBJ1-5; TRBD1 might be the D (6 bases). Germline values: CDR1 SGHVS, CDR2 FQNEAQ. Trimming stripped 5 bases from V and 6 bases from J, with 20 bases between. The CDR3 totals 16 residues. CDR3 region: CASSPAGGPGAQPQHF. The CDR3 DNA reads TGTGCCAGCAGCCCCGCGGGGGGCCCGGGAGCTCAGCCCCAGCATTTT.

Turning to this clonotype: This sequence may be a read error, since a much larger clone differs from it by one base. This chain uses TRBV7-2 with TRBJ1-1; D gene uncertain. This CDR3 contains 11 residues. Looked up from germline, CDR1 is SGHTA and CDR2 is FQGNSA. This chain's CDR3 is CASGLYTEAFF. As DNA, the CDR3 is TGTGCCAGCGGCTTATACACTGAAGCTTTCTTT. The whole variable domain, remainder taken from reference TRBV7-2 and TRBJ1-1, is GAGVSQSPSNKVTEKGKDVELRCDPISGHTALYWYRQSLGQGLEFLIYFQGNSAPDKSGLPSDRFSAERTGGSVSTLTIQRTQQEDSAVYLCASGLYTEAFFGQGTRLTVV.

Here the CDR3 reads CASRQGTSGSPYNEQFF. Written as DNA, the CDR3 is TGTGCCAGCAGGCAGGGGACTAGCGGGAGTCCCTACAATGAGCAGTTCTTC. J is TRBJ2-1 and V is TRBV11-2, with 14 bases matching TRBD2. The CDR3 loop spans 17 amino acids. CDR1 is SGHAT and CDR2 is FQNNGV in the germline V gene. The V segment lost 6 bases and the J segment 2 bases; nucleotides outside the gene matches: 6.

Concerning this clonotype: The junction departs from the called germline gene at one end, perhaps through a read error. This chain links TRBV7-9 with TRBJ2-1, with 10 bases identical to TRBD1. The CDR3 consists of 16 residues. Germline lookup yields CDR1 SEHNR and CDR2 FQNEAQ (reference sequence). The CDR3 sequence: CTSSLSGTGVQNEQFF. In DNA, the CDR3 is TGTACCAGCAGCTTGTCCGGGACAGGGGTCCAAAATGAGCAGTTCTTC.

This chain connects TRBV20-1 to TRBJ2-1, with D perhaps TRBD2 (5 bases). The CDR3 contains 14 residues. The germline V and J ends were trimmed by 4 bases and 8 bases, with 18 bases remaining between them. In germline, CDR1 is DFQATT, CDR2 SNEGSKA (reference sequence). CDR3 in DNA: TGCAGTGCTATCGGGGAGTCTCGACGGGATGAGCAGTTCTTC. Its protein is CSAIGESRRDEQFF.

V and J are TRBV7-6 and TRBJ2-1; TRBD1 matches 12 bases. Germline trimming cut 4 bases from V and 0 bases from J; bases unmatched to any gene: 10. Germline CDR1 is SGHVS and CDR2 is FNYEAQ. This CDR3 region has 19 residues. In DNA, the CDR3 is TGTGCCAGCAGCTCCCCGGGACAGGGGGCGTTTAGCTCCTACAATGAGCAGTTCTTC. Its protein product is CASSSPGQGAFSSYNEQFF.

V is TRBV20-1 and J is TRBJ2-3, with 11 bases fitting TRBD2. The ends lost 4 bases at V and 5 bases at J; junction bases unmatched: 8. In germline, CDR1 is DFQATT, CDR2 SNEGSKA (reference sequence). This CDR3 region has 15 residues. CDR3 nucleotide sequence: TGCAGTGCTAAGGGGCCTCTAGCGGGAGGAGATACGCAGTATTTT. Translation: CSAKGPLAGGDTQYF.

This chain connects TRBV3-1 to TRBJ1-2; possible D gene TRBD1, 6 bases. The CDR3 is 15 amino acids. V lost 0 bases and J 4 bases, leaving 12 bases between the germline ends. Germline-derived CDR1 and CDR2 are LGHDT and YNNKEL (reference sequence). In DNA, the CDR3 is TGTGCCAGCAGCCAAGATCAGGGGCGCGCCTATGGCTACACCTTC. It translates to CASSQDQGRAYGYTF.

In its sample, this clonotype was seen many times. The chain joins TRBV11-2 to TRBJ1-1; no clear D gene. This CDR3 has 12 residues. With 1 base removed from V and 7 bases from J, the gap between germline ends came to 7 bases. Germline loops: CDR1 SGHAT, CDR2 FQNNGV. The CDR3 protein is CASSLGAGEAFF. CDR3 nucleotides: TGTGCCAGCAGCTTAGGTGCCGGTGAAGCTTTCTTT.

A few counts support this clonotype. V usage is TRBV19 and J usage is TRBJ1-5; 8 nucleotides align to TRBD1. In germline, CDR1 is LNHDA, CDR2 SQIVND (reference sequence). This CDR3 spans 14 amino acids. The V and J ends lost 5 bases and 4 bases, in that order; junction bases with no gene match: 4. The CDR3 protein is CASSRTGRNQPQHF. CDR3 nucleotides: TGTGCCAGTAGTCGGACAGGGCGGAATCAGCCCCAGCATTTT.

Ten or more counts support this clonotype. V is TRBV7-8 and J is TRBJ2-3, with D uncertain. V was trimmed by 3 bases and J by 6 bases, leaving 10 bases between them. Germline V lookup: CDR1 SGHVS, CDR2 FQNEAQ. The CDR3 has 13 residues. The CDR3 nucleotides are TGTGCCAGCAGCTTTTCCCCCGGGGATACGCAGTATTTT. As protein: CASSFSPGDTQYF. Together with reference TRBV7-8 and TRBJ2-3, the CDR3 gives the full variable domain: GAGVSQSPRYKVAKRGQDVALRCDPISGHVSLFWYQQALGQGPEFLTYFQNEAQLDKSGLPSDRFFAERPEGSVSTLKIQRTQQEDSAVYLCASSFSPGDTQYFGPGTRLTVL.

The genes are TRBV6-2 or TRBV6-3 and TRBJ1-2, with D unresolved. V was pared by 6 bases and J by 8 bases, with 25 bases between. The CDR3 runs to 16 residues. Looked up from germline, CDR1 is MNHEY and CDR2 is SVGEGT. CDR3 DNA: TGTGCCAGCAGGTCCTCCGGGAGCGCCCTATTTGGGGGCTACACCTTC. It specifies CASRSSGSALFGGYTF.

This rearrangement joins TRBV15 to TRBJ2-7; D possibly corresponds to TRBD1 (7 bases). The ends were cut back, 6 bases at V and 7 bases at J, with 25 bases in the middle. CDR1 and CDR2 from the germline V gene are LNHNV and YYDKDF (reference sequence). This CDR3 has 16 amino acids. The CDR3: CATSLGGGRGLKEQYF. As DNA, the CDR3 is TGTGCCACCAGTTTGGGGGGAGGAAGGGGGCTGAAGGAGCAGTACTTC.

With regard to this clonotype: One junction end does not reproduce the germline sequence, and a read error may be involved. The chain joins TRBV30 to TRBJ2-1; the D is unclear. This CDR3 contains 12 residues. Per the germline V gene, CDR1 is GTSNPN and CDR2 is SVGIG (reference sequence). CDR3 amino acids: CAWSVGYNEQFF. CDR3 bases: TGCGCCTGGAGTGTAGGGTACAATGAGCAGTTCTTC.